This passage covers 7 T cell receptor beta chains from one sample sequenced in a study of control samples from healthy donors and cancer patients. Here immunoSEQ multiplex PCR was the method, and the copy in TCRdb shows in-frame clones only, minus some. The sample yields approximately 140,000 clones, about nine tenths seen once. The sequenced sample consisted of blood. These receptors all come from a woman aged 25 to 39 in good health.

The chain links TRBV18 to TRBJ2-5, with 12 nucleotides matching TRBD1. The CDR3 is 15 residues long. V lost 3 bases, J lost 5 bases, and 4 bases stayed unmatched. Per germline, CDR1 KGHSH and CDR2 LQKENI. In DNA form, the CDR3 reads TGTGCCAGCTCACCCCGGGACAGGGGGCGCGAGACCCAGTACTTC. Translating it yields CASSPRDRGRETQYF.

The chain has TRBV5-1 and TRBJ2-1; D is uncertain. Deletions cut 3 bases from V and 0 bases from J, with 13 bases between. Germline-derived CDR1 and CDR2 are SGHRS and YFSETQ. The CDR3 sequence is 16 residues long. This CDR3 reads CASSSNIISSYNEQFF. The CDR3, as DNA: TGCGCCAGCAGCTCGAATATAATCAGCTCCTACAATGAGCAGTTCTTC.

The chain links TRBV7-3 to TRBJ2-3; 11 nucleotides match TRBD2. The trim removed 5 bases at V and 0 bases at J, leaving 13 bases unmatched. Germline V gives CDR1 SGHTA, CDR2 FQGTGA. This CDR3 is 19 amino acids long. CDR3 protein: CASSLGTSGPFYSTDTQYF. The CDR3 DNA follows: TGTGCCAGCAGCCTCGGGACTAGCGGCCCCTTTTATAGCACAGATACGCAGTATTTT.

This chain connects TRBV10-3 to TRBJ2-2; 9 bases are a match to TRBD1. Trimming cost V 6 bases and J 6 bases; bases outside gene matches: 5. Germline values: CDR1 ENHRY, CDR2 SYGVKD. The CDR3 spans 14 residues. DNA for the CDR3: TGTGCCATCAGGGGGGGACAGGGTGCCGGGGAGCTGTTTTTT. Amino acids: CAIRGGQGAGELFF.

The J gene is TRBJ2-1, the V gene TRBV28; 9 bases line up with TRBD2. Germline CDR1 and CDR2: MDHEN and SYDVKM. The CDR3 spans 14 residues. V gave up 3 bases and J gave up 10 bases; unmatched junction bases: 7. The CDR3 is CASSLLAGLREQFF. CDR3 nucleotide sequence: TGTGCCAGCAGTTTGCTAGCGGGACTCAGGGAGCAGTTCTTC.

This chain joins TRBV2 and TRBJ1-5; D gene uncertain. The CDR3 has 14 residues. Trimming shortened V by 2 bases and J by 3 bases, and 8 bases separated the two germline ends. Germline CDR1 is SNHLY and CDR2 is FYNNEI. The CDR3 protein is CASSERVDNQPQHF. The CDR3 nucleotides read TGTGCCAGCAGTGAACGGGTCGACAATCAGCCCCAGCATTTT.

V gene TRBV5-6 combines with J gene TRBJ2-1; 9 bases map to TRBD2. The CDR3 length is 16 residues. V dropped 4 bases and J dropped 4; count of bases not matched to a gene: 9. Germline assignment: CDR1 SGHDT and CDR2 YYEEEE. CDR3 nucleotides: TGTGCCAGCAGCCCCCGTCCTAGCGGGGCTTACAATGAGCAGTTCTTC. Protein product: CASSPRPSGAYNEQFF.